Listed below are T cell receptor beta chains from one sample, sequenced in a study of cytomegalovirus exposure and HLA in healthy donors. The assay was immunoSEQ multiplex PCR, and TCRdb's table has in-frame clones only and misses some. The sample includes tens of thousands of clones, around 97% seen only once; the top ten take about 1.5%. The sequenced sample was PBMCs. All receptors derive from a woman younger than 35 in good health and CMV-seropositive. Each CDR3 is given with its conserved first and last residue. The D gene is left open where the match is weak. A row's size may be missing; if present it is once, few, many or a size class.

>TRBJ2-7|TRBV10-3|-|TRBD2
TGTGCCATCAGTGAACGAGCGGGGGACTCCTACGAGCAGTACTTC
CAISERAGDSYEQYF
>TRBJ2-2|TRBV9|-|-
TGTGCCAGCAGCGTAGTACCTATCTACGCGAACACCGGGGAGCTGTTTTTT
CASSVVPIYANTGELFF
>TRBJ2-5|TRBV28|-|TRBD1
TGTGCCAGCAGTTTAAGACAGGGCCAAGAGACCCAGTACTTC
CASSLRQGQETQYF
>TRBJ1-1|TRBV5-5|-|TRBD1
TGTGCCAGCAGCCCAACGGTCGACAGGGTCACTGAAGCTTTCTTT
CASSPTVDRVTEAFF
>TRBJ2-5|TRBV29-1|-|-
TGCAGCGTCCCCCCGGCACAGAACCAAGAGACCCAGTACTTC
CSVPPAQNQETQYF
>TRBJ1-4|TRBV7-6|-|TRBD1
TGTGCCAGCAGCTTAGTGACAGGGGATGAAAAACTGTTTTTT
CASSLVTGDEKLFF
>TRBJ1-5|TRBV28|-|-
TGTGCCAGCAGTTTAGTAGGGTTCCAGGGGAAAGATCAGCCCCAGCATTTT
CASSLVGFQGKDQPQHF
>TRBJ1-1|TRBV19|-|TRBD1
TGTGCCAGTAGCCCCCCGGGACAGCCGAACACTGAAGCTTTCTTT
CASSPPGQPNTEAFF
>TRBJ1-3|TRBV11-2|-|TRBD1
TGTGCCAGCAGCTTAGGAACAGGGGTATCTGGAAACACCATATATTTT
CASSLGTGVSGNTIYF
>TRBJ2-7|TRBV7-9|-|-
TGTGCCAGCAGCACGACACGGGAAACGGAGCCCTACGAGCAGTACTTC
CASSTTRETEPYEQYF
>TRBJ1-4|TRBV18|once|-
TGTGCCAGCTCACCACGGTCCGCGGGGGGAAATGAAAAACTGTTTTTT
CASSPRSAGGNEKLFF
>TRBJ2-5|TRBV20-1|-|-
TGCAGTGCAAAATTCGGAGAGACCCAGTACTTC
CSAKFGETQYF